This T cell receptor beta chain emerged from a study of shared clonotypes between healthy human individuals (dated by TCRdb to about 2020). Turning to the overall study: Three men and a couple of women, aged 18 to 49 years, made up the cohort. For each donor, CD4 naive and CD4 memory were each run on three plates, CD8 naive on two plates, and CD8 memory on one plate. To estimate repertoire size and how much clonotype sharing occurs between individuals, the study deeply sequenced the blood TCR repertoires of five healthy adults. To increase sequencing depth and limit assay-specific biases, TCR repertoire library preparation and sequencing were carried out by different laboratories using diverse techniques. Leukapheresis yielded between about 0.9 and 8.9 billion PBMCs per donor. Broad study findings and their caveats: The small number of donors limited the genetic and exposure-history diversity represented. Estimated clonotype richness was generally larger for naive than for memory subsets. Higher generation probabilities were observed for clonotypes shared by all four sorted-subset donors than for non-shared clonotypes. Rarefaction of sorted-subset datasets indicated incomplete sequencing despite the large sequencing depth. Across a handful of donors, about 5% of naive CD4, roughly 3.3% of naive CD8, about 2.3% of memory CD4, and approximately 0.42% of memory CD8 clonotypes were shared. Pairwise subsampling led to the expectation that sequencing depth would affect the degree of clonotype sharing among donors. Sampling was restricted to blood, and TCR repertoires in tissues likely differ from the TCR repertoires found in blood.

Turning to this clone: The antigen it recognizes is unknown. Per-base quality was not reported, and no clone a single base away is much larger than it.

Using the deep immunoSEQ assay, multiplex PCR amplified TCR CDR3 regions from genomic DNA. For each cell subset, the extracted genomic DNA was distributed evenly across all wells of several immunoSEQ 96-well plates, and each plate served as one replicate. Each replicate PCR for sorted subsets received roughly 200 ng genomic DNA, equal to around 32,000 T cell genomes. The purified libraries were quantified using a Qubit 3.0 fluorometer, sized with a Bioanalyzer 2100, and then quantified again using the KAPA Library Quantification kit. Each immunoSEQ 96-well plate was sequenced on its own single-read 150-cycle Illumina NextSeq 550 flow cell. The source study handled its data this way. Because the immunoSEQ output held only junctional sequences and lacked quality scores, the filtering could not match the filtering applied to full-length reads. To assign V/J genes and CDR3, sequences were annotated against IMGT germline references using PyIR, a Python wrapper for IgBLAST v1.9. Reads were filtered out if the reads had weak V/J assignments (E-value above 1e-6), no CDR3, stop codons, out-of-frame junctions, or ambiguous translated residues. A V3J clonotype was defined by an identical inferred V gene, J gene, and CDR3 amino acid sequence. The percentage overlap between two repertoires was calculated by dividing the number of shared unique clonotypes by the size of the smaller repertoire. Three approaches were used to assess repertoire richness: RTK rarefaction, the Chao1 estimator, and Recon v2.1 estimates of unobserved clonotypes. Generation probabilities were computed with OLGA for all TCRbeta clonotypes obtained by the gDNA method from a few donors. TCRdb re-hosts the immuneACCESS table, in-frame sequences only. Its copies lack some clones; in the studies checked, an unresolved V gene accounts for under half of them, and the cause for the rest is not known. That table supplies the V and J calls and clone size; D and trimming were determined from the DNA. This sample holds millions of clones; more than 90% were observed only once. Roughly 0.15% of the sample goes to the ten largest clones.

Donors were healthy HIV-negative adults with no recently reported acute infections or vaccinations. Every donor was a Caucasian adult residing in Nashville, Tennessee, USA. CD4+ T cells were enriched by magnetic negative selection, after which naive cells were positively selected on CD45RA and the negative fraction was taken as the memory subset. After blood collection by leukapheresis, PBMCs were isolated using Ficoll-Histopaque density gradient centrifugation and then cryopreserved in the vapor phase of liquid nitrogen. Analytical flow cytometry was used to check the purity and quantity of each magnetically sorted T cell population. Each sorted fraction had its genomic DNA isolated and then quantified by UV absorbance on a Nanodrop 2000c. V is pruned by 6 bases and J by 8 bases, leaving 5 bases of the junction without a gene match. Spanning cysteine to phenylalanine, the CDR3 consists of 12 amino acids. Just CDR3 DNA is preserved here, 36 bases in frame from base 1. The germline V gene yields SGHAT for CDR1 and FQNNGV for CDR2.

This sequence was found in a man aged 18 to 30 in good health. The sequencing sample was made of naive CD4+ T cells sorted from blood. Reading the label with the study, this specimen's cell subset or site is: CD45RA+ positively selected. The receptor chain draws on TRBV11-2 and TRBJ2-3; the central 7 bases match TRBD2. CDR3 loop: CASSSTSSTQYF. The DNA sequence is given as TGTGCCAGCAGTTCGACTAGCTCTACGCAGTATTTT.